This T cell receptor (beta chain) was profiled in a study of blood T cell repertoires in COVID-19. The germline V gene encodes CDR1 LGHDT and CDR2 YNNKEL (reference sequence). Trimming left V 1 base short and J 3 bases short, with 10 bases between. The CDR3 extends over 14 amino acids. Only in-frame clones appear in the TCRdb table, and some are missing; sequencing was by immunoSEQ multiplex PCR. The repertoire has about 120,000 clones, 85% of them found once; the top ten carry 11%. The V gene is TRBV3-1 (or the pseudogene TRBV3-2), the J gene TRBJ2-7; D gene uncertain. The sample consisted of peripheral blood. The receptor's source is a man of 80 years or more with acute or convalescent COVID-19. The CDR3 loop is CASSQGGGDYEQYF. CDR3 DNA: TGTGCCAGCAGCCAAGGTGGCGGAGACTACGAGCAGTACTTC.